These 26 T cell receptor beta chains were sequenced from one sample in a study of glioma-infiltrating T cells after dendritic cell vaccination. Time point indicated: after dendritic cell vaccination, including at tumor progression/relapse. Only in-frame clones appear in the TCRdb table, and some are missing; sequencing was by immunoSEQ multiplex PCR. This table holds around 60,000 clones, 85% to 90% found once. The sample in question was blood, obtained after dendritic cell vaccination. These receptors originate from a human donor with glioblastoma.

In its sample, this clone was seen a few times. This chain connects TRBV2 to TRBJ2-3; 9 bases agree with TRBD2. Losses at the gene ends were 4 bases for V and 5 bases for J; bases not matched to a gene: 10. Germline-derived CDR1 and CDR2 are SNHLY and FYNNEI. The CDR3 loop spans 16 amino acids. The CDR3 DNA is TGTGCCAGCAGTGGGTCTGCGGGGGGGCGGGTAGATACGCAGTATTTT. Its protein is CASSGSAGGRVDTQYF.

In its sample, this clone was seen once. The chain uses TRBV7-9 and TRBJ2-5; 7 bases align to TRBD1. The germline V gene encodes CDR1 SEHNR and CDR2 FQNEAQ (reference sequence). V lost 5 bases to trimming and J lost 1 base; unmatched junction nucleotides: 7. This CDR3 has 15 residues. The CDR3 protein is CASSGTGTAQETQYF. The CDR3 nucleotides read TGTGCCAGCAGCGGGACCGGGACAGCCCAAGAGACCCAGTACTTC.

J is TRBJ1-5 and V is TRBV5-1; possible D gene TRBD1, 6 bases. This CDR3 has 16 amino acids. Trimming removed 0 bases at V and 2 bases at J, with 12 bases between. Germline CDR1 reads SGHRS; CDR2 reads YFSETQ. For the CDR3, the DNA is TGCGCCAGCAGCTTGGAGGCAGGGGCACGCAATCAGCCCCAGCATTTT. Protein product: CASSLEAGARNQPQHF.

The chain carries TRBV9 and TRBJ2-5, with 10 positions matching TRBD2. Germline-derived CDR1 and CDR2 are SGDLS and YYNGEE. The CDR3 runs 15 residues. V shed 0 bases, J shed 3 bases, and the junction held 2 bases outside the gene matches. This chain's CDR3 is CASSVDGLAEETQYF. Here the CDR3 DNA reads TGTGCCAGCAGCGTAGATGGACTAGCGGAAGAGACCCAGTACTTC.

The chain has TRBV6-5 and TRBJ2-1; D is unresolved. Per germline, CDR1 MNHEY and CDR2 SVGAGI. V lost 2 bases and J 3 bases, leaving 14 bases between the germline ends. CDR3 size: 16 residues. The CDR3 nucleotides read TGTGCCAGCAGTTACGGTCAGACAAGATTCTACAATGAGCAGTTCTTC. Its protein is CASSYGQTRFYNEQFF.

The table lists this clone with a few counts. This CDR3 is CASSVKDRNEAFF. The CDR3 coding sequence is TGTGCCAGCAGCGTTAAGGACAGGAATGAAGCTTTCTTT. This chain connects TRBV7-9 to TRBJ1-1; 7 bases align to TRBD1. The CDR3 has 13 amino acids. Germline CDR1 is SEHNR and CDR2 is FQNEAQ (reference sequence). V shed 5 bases and J 7 bases; nucleotides not matched to a gene: 7.

V usage is TRBV28 and J usage is TRBJ1-5; TRBD1 might be the D (6 bases). V lost 3 bases and J 5 bases, leaving 14 bases between the germline ends. CDR1 and CDR2 (germline): MDHEN, SYDVKM. The CDR3 contains 15 residues. The CDR3 DNA is TGTGCCAGCAGTTTTGTGGGAGGGGGGCATCAGCCCCAGCATTTT. Residues: CASSFVGGGHQPQHF.

This sequence joins TRBV25-1 and TRBJ2-7, with 9 bases matching TRBD1. CDR3 length: 15 amino acids. The V gene's germline CDR1 is MGHDK and CDR2 SYGVNS. V shed 1 base and J 5 bases; nucleotides not matched to a gene: 6. The CDR3, as DNA: TGTGCCAGCAGTGAATGGGGGACAGGGTTGAACGAGCAGTACTTC. Translating gives CASSEWGTGLNEQYF.

The CDR3 DNA reads as TGCGCCAGCAGCTCGAGAATAGCGGGGGGGCTGAACACCGGGGAGCTGTTTTTT. It codes for CASSSRIAGGLNTGELFF. This chain uses TRBV4-3 with TRBJ2-2, with 11 bases that match TRBD2. The CDR3 consists of 18 residues. Trimming at V came to 5 bases and at J to 1 base, leaving 9 bases not matched to a gene. Germline-derived CDR1 and CDR2 are LGHNA and YSLEER.

CDR3 sequence reads: CASSQDPRLSYGYTF. As DNA, the CDR3 is TGCGCCAGCAGCCAAGATCCCAGGTTGAGCTATGGCTACACCTTC. The chain couples TRBV4-3 to TRBJ1-2, with unresolved D. V was pared by 0 bases and J by 4 bases, with 12 bases between. Germline lookup yields CDR1 LGHNA and CDR2 YSLEER. This CDR3 contains 15 residues.

The chain is built from TRBV9 and TRBJ1-3; unclear D gene. Trimming removed 0 bases from V and 1 base from J, with 5 bases in between. The CDR3 is made up of 14 amino acids. CDR1 and CDR2 (germline): SGDLS, YYNGEE. This CDR3 reads CASSVDRSGNTIYF. CDR3 nucleotide sequence: TGTGCCAGCAGCGTAGACAGATCTGGAAACACCATATATTTT.

V usage is TRBV4-3 and J usage is TRBJ2-3, with 10 bases matching TRBD2. The V segment lost 1 base and the J segment 2 bases; nucleotides outside the gene matches: 6. The CDR3 extends over 17 amino acids. Germline-derived CDR1 and CDR2 are LGHNA and YSLEER. The CDR3 sequence is CASSQGPSGGLTDTQYF. CDR3 sequence (DNA): TGCGCCAGCAGCCAAGGCCCTAGCGGGGGCCTCACAGATACGCAGTATTTT.

V gene TRBV1 combines with J gene TRBJ2-7; the D segment call TRBD2 is taken from the table without a DNA check. TRBV1 is tagged as a pseudogene. The CDR3 extends over 15 amino acids. This CDR3 is CTSSRIAGSSYEQYF. CDR3 coding DNA: TGCACCAGCAGCCGTATAGCGGGGAGCTCCTACGAGCAGTACTTC.

The chain uses TRBV6-5 and TRBJ1-3; no clear D. CDR1 is MNHEY, CDR2 SVGAGI, per germline. This CDR3 contains 14 residues. Trimming shortened V by 6 bases and J by 4 bases, and 13 bases separated the two germline ends. This CDR3 is CASRVSNSGNTIYF. The CDR3, as DNA: TGTGCCAGCAGGGTTAGCAACTCAGGAAACACCATATATTTT.

The chain joins TRBV4-1 to TRBJ2-5; 15 nucleotides match TRBD2. The CDR3 totals 17 residues. J gave up 2 bases and V 4 bases, and 5 bases lay outside the gene matches. The germline V gene has CDR1 MGHRA and CDR2 YSYEKL. The CDR3 DNA follows: TGCGCCAGCAGCCCCGGGACTAGCGGGGGGAGGCAAGAGACCCAGTACTTC. It translates to CASSPGTSGGRQETQYF.

This rearrangement joins TRBV28 to TRBJ2-3, with D possibly matching TRBD2 (5 bases). V gave up 3 bases and J gave up 11 bases, with 18 bases separating them. Germline V gene lookup returns CDR1 MDHEN and CDR2 SYDVKM. There are 14 residues in the CDR3. CDR3 sequence reads: CASSLASQLRVQYF. The CDR3 nucleotides are TGTGCCAGCAGTTTGGCAAGCCAATTGAGGGTGCAGTATTTT.

The rearrangement uses TRBV28 and TRBJ2-7; the D gene is possibly TRBD2 (6 bases). The V end was cut by 1 base, the J end by 3 bases, with 13 bases between. Germline V gene data show CDR1 as MDHEN and CDR2 as SYDVKM. The CDR3 is 15 residues long. As DNA, the CDR3 is TGTGCCAGCAGTTTATTCGCGGGAACATACTACGAGCAGTACTTC. It yields the protein CASSLFAGTYYEQYF. The full variable domain, its missing parts supplied by reference TRBV28 and TRBJ2-7, is DVKVTQSSRYLVKRTGEKVFLECVQDMDHENMFWYRQDPGLGLRLIYFSYDVKMKEKGDIPEGYSVSREKKERFSLILESASTNQTSMYLCASSLFAGTYYEQYFGPGTRLTVT.

The CDR3, as DNA: TGTGCCAGCAGCAAAGGGGTAATGGGGGCCAAATGCACTGAAGCTTTCTTT. Translating it yields CASSKGVMGAKCTEAFF. The chain has TRBV21-1 and TRBJ1-1; the table's D gene call, TRBD1, was not cross checked with the DNA. TRBV21-1 is noted as a pseudogene. This CDR3 is 17 amino acids long.

CDR3 DNA sequence: TGTGCCAGCAAACAGTTCCTCTCTGGAAACACCATATATTTT. The encoded protein is CASKQFLSGNTIYF. This sequence joins TRBV6-1 and TRBJ1-3; D gene unclear. CDR1 and CDR2 (germline): MNHNS, SASEGT. The CDR3 extends over 14 amino acids. Trimming shortened V by 7 bases and J by 0 bases, and 10 bases separated the two germline ends.

This chain links TRBV9 with TRBJ2-3, with 7 bases matching TRBD2. The CDR3 has 15 amino acids. V gave up 1 base and J gave up 2 bases; unmatched junction bases: 4. Germline V CDR1 and CDR2: SGDLS, YYNGEE. The CDR3 DNA sequence: TGTGCCAGCAGCGTAAACGGGGGGTCCACAGATACGCAGTATTTT. This translates into CASSVNGGSTDTQYF. The full variable domain, completed using reference TRBV9 and TRBJ2-3, is DSGVTQTPKHLITATGQRVTLRCSPRSGDLSVYWYQQSLDQGLQFLIQYYNGEERAKGNILERFSAQQFPDLHSELNLSSLELGDSALYFCASSVNGGSTDTQYFGPGTRLTVL.

The chain uses TRBV7-9 and TRBJ2-7; D remains ambiguous. CDR3 size: 12 residues. V was clipped by 5 bases and J by 0 bases, with 5 bases between them. The germline V gene encodes CDR1 SEHNR and CDR2 FQNEAQ (reference sequence). The CDR3 DNA reads TGTGCCAGCAGCCCCCGCTCCTACGAGCAGTACTTC. The encoded protein is CASSPRSYEQYF.

The genes are TRBV5-6 and TRBJ1-5; D unclear. This CDR3 region has 13 residues. V shed 0 bases and J shed 10 bases, with 11 bases lying between them. The germline V gene encodes CDR1 SGHDT and CDR2 YYEEEE. CDR3 residues: CASSLGGLYPQHF. In DNA form, the CDR3 reads TGTGCCAGCAGCTTGGGAGGGTTGTACCCCCAGCATTTT.

Points on this clone: Its ends do not fully match the called genes, so a read error is possible. Within the sample, other DNA sequences also encode this same CDR3. CDR3 residues: CASKGAGFNSPLHF. DNA for the CDR3: TGTGCCAGCAAGGGGGCAGGATTCAATTCCCCCCTCCACTTT. J is TRBJ1-6 and V is TRBV27; 7 bases match TRBD1. Germline CDR1 and CDR2: MNHEY and SMNVEV (reference sequence). This CDR3 has 14 amino acids.

This chain links TRBV9 with TRBJ2-3, with 8 bases that match TRBD2. Germline V lookup: CDR1 SGDLS, CDR2 YYNGEE. The CDR3 sequence is 15 residues long. J was trimmed by 4 bases and V by 4 bases; bases with no gene match: 8. This CDR3 reads CASSLTEAGADTQYF. CDR3 coding DNA: TGTGCCAGCAGCCTCACGGAAGCGGGGGCAGATACGCAGTATTTT. The full variable domain, with the rest looked up from reference TRBV9 and TRBJ2-3, is DSGVTQTPKHLITATGQRVTLRCSPRSGDLSVYWYQQSLDQGLQFLIQYYNGEERAKGNILERFSAQQFPDLHSELNLSSLELGDSALYFCASSLTEAGADTQYFGPGTRLTVL.

V gene TRBV19 combines with J gene TRBJ1-5; D possibly corresponds to TRBD1 (6 bases). The CDR3 runs to 15 residues. In germline, CDR1 is LNHDA, CDR2 SQIVND (reference sequence). Trimming stripped 5 bases from V and 6 bases from J, with 17 bases between. As DNA, the CDR3 is TGTGCCAGTAGTCTCCCCCAGGGGAATCTTCAGCCCCAGCATTTT. It translates to CASSLPQGNLQPQHF.

This rearrangement joins TRBV2 to TRBJ2-7; perhaps TRBD1 as D (6 bases). Germline lookup yields CDR1 SNHLY and CDR2 FYNNEI. There are 14 residues in the CDR3. The V end lost 7 bases, the J end lost 3 bases, and 16 bases lay between the germline ends. CDR3 in amino acids: CASTGVGGSYEQYF. The DNA for the CDR3 is TGTGCCAGCACCGGAGTTGGGGGCAGCTACGAGCAGTACTTC.